The clone carrying this T cell receptor (beta chain) was seen just once. The V gene's germline CDR1 is DFQATT and CDR2 SNEGSKA (reference sequence). The CDR3 length is 12 residues. This record comes from a study of blood T cells in healthy people across ages. Every sample had a minimum of 6.5 million PBMCs isolated. A second PCR, run for roughly 6 to 11 cycles, used a sample-barcoded 5' primer plus a J-beta primer mix. Template switching added a 12-random-nucleotide identifier to every cDNA molecule. TCRdb redid the calling of the 5' RACE reads with MiXCR, one entry per CDR3 protein. This table holds about a million distinct CDR3 sequences, roughly 48% found once.

The V call is TRBV20-1, the J call TRBJ2-5, with 9 nucleotides matching TRBD2. The DNA end lines up better with TRBJ2-7; the J call may be wrong. Specimen: blood. The clonotype was recovered from a man aged 30 to 39 in good health. CDR3: CSLAGAAYEQYF. As DNA, the CDR3 is TGCAGTTTAGCGGGGGCAGCCTACGAGCAGTACTTC.